This TCR beta chain is from a study of blood T cell repertoires in COVID-19. Turning to the study itself: Sites in the United States, Italy and Spain provided acute and convalescent COVID-19 samples.

V was cut by 2 bases and J by 8 bases, with 13 bases left in between. Per the germline V gene, CDR1 is MGHDK and CDR2 is SYGVNS. The CDR3 is made up of 14 amino acids. TCRdb keeps only in-frame clones here, not all; method: immunoSEQ multiplex PCR. The table records about 120,000 clones, around 80% of them present only once. The rearrangement joins TRBV25-1 to TRBJ1-3, with a weak D call TRBD1 (6 bases). The clonotype was recovered from a woman in her 70s with acute or convalescent COVID-19. The sequenced sample was peripheral blood. The DNA for the CDR3 is TGTGCCAGCAGTGAAGTAATGGGGGCGGACACCATATATTTT. Protein: CASSEVMGADTIYF.